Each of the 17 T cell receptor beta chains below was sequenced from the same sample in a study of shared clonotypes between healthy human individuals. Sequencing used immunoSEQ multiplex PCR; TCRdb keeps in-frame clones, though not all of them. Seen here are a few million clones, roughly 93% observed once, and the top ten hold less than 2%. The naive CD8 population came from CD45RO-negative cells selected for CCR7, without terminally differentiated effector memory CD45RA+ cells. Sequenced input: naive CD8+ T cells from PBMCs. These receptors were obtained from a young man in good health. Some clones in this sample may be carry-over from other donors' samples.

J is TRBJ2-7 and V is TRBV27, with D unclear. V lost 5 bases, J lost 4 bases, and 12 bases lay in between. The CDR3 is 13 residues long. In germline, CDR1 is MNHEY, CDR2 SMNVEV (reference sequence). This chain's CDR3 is CASSPHLLYEQYF. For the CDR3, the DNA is TGTGCCAGCAGTCCACATCTCCTATACGAGCAGTACTTC.

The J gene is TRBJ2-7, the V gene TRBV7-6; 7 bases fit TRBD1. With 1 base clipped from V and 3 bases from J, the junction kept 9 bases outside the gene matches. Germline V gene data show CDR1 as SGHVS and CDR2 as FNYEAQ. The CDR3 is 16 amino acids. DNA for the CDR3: TGTGCCAGCAGCTTAGAGGGGGAAGGGGGCTACTACGAGCAGTACTTC. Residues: CASSLEGEGGYYEQYF.

CDR3 DNA sequence: TGTGCCAGCAGTGGCCGGCCGGGACAGGGGACGGACGAGCAGTACTTC. Its protein product is CASSGRPGQGTDEQYF. The chain carries TRBV27 and TRBJ2-7, with 10 positions matching TRBD1. J gave up 5 bases and V 5 bases, and 12 bases lay outside the gene matches. CDR3 size: 16 residues. Germline CDR1 MNHEY, CDR2 SMNVEV (reference sequence).

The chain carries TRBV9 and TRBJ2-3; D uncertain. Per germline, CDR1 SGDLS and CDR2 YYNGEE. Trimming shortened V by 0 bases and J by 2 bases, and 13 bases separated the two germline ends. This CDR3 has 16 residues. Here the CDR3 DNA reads TGTGCCAGCAGCGTAGACCAACTGGATTCCACAGATACGCAGTATTTT. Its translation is CASSVDQLDSTDTQYF.

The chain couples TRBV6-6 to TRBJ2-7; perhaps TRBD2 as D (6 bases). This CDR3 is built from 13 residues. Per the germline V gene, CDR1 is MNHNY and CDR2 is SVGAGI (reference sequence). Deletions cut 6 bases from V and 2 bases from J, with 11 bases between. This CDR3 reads CASRPPGAYEQYF. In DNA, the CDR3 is TGTGCCAGCAGGCCCCCGGGGGCCTACGAGCAGTACTTC.

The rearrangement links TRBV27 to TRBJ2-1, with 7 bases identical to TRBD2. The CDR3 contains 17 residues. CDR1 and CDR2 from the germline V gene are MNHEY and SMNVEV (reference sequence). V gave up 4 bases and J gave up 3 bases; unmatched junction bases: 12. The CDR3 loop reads CASSWGGGSYNYNEQFF. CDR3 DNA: TGTGCCAGCAGTTGGGGGGGAGGGAGCTATAACTACAATGAGCAGTTCTTC.

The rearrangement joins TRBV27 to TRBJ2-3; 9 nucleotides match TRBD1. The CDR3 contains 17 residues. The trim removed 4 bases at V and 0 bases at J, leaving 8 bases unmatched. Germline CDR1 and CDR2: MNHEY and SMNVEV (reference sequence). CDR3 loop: CASSSRDREESTDTQYF. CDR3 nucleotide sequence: TGTGCCAGCAGTTCCCGGGACAGGGAGGAGAGCACAGATACGCAGTATTTT.

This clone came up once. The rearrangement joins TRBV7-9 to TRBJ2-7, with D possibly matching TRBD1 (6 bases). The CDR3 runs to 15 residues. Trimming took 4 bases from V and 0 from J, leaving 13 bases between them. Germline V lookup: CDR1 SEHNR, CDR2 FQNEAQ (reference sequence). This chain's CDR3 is CASSSDRDISYEQYF. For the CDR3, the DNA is TGTGCCAGCAGCTCAGACCGGGACATCTCCTACGAGCAGTACTTC.

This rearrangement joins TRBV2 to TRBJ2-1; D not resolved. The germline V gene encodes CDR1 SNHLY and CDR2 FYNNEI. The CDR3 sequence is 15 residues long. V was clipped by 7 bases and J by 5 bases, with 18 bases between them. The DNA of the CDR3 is TGTGCCAGCAAGGGCTCAAGAGCAGCCAACAATGAGCAGTTCTTC. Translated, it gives CASKGSRAANNEQFF.

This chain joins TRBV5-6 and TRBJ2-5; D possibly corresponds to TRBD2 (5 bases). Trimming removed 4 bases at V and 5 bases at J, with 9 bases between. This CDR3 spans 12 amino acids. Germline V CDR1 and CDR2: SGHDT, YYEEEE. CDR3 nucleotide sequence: TGTGCCAGCAGCCACGGAGGCGAGACCCAGTACTTC. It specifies CASSHGGETQYF.

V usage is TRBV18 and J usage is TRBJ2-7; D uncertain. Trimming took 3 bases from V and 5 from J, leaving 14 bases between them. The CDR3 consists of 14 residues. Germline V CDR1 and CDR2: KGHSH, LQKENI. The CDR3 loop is CASSPGEVGHEQYF. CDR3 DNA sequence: TGTGCCAGCTCACCCGGAGAGGTGGGCCACGAGCAGTACTTC.

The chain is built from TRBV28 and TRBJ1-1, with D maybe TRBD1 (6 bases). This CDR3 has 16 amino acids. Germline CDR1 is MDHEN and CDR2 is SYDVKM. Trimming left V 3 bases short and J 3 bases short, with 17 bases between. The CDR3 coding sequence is TGTGCCAGCAGTTTTCGGGTAACAGGGCTGGACACTGAAGCTTTCTTT. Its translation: CASSFRVTGLDTEAFF.

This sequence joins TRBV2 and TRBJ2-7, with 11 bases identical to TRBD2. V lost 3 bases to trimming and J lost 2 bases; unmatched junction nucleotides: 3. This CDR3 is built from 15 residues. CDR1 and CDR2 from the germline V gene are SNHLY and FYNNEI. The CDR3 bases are TGTGCCAGCAGTGACGGGACTAGCGGTGCCTACGAGCAGTACTTC. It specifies CASSDGTSGAYEQYF.

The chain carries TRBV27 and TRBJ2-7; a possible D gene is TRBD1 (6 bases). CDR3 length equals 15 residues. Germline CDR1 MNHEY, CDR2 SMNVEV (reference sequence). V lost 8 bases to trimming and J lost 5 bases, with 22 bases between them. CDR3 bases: TGTGCCAGCCGGGACATCATAAGTCCGGGCAACGAGCAGTACTTC. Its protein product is CASRDIISPGNEQYF.

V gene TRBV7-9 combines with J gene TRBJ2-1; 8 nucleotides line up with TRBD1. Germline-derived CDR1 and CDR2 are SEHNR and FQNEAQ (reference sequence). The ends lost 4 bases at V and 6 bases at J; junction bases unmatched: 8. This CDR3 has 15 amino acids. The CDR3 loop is CASSSRTGWTNEQFF. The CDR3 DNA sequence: TGTGCCAGCAGCTCAAGGACAGGGTGGACCAATGAGCAGTTCTTC.

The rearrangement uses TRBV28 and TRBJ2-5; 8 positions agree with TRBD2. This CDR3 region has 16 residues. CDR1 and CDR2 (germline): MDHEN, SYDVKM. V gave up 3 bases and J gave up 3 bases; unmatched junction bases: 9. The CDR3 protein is CASSLAPGTRKETQYF. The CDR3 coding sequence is TGTGCCAGCAGTTTGGCGCCCGGGACTAGAAAAGAGACCCAGTACTTC.

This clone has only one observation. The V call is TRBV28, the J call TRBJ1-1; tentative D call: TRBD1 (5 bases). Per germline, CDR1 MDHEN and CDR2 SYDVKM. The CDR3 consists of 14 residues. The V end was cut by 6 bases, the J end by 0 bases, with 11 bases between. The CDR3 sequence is CASRRGAMNTEAFF. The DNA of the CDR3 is TGTGCCAGCAGAAGGGGAGCCATGAACACTGAAGCTTTCTTT.